This TCR beta chain emerged from a study of blood T cell repertoires in COVID-19. Looking at the study overall: The samples span acute and convalescent COVID-19 from the United States, Italy and Spain.

There are 15 residues in the CDR3. Losses at the gene ends were 2 bases for V and 6 bases for J; bases not matched to a gene: 6. Germline V gene data show CDR1 as MNHEY and CDR2 as SVGEGT. Profiled with immunoSEQ multiplex PCR; TCRdb holds only in-frame clones, not every one. The data hold fewer than 400,000 clones, with roughly 90% observed a single time. Participants were aged about 18 to 89 years from 20 to 30 US areas. The J gene is TRBJ2-3, the V gene TRBV6-2 or TRBV6-3, with 9 bases that match TRBD1. The sequenced material came from PBMCs or T cells enriched from blood (not recorded which). The origin of this receptor is a man aged 55-75 years who had recovered from COVID-19. The CDR3 coding sequence is TGTGCCAGCAGTTACCCTGGGACAGGGAGGGATACGCAGTATTTT. Translation: CASSYPGTGRDTQYF.